This T cell receptor (beta chain) stems from a study of blood T cell repertoires in COVID-19. TCRdb's copy holds only in-frame clones and misses some; the assay was immunoSEQ multiplex PCR. The table records hundreds of thousands of clones, 80% to 90% of them present only once. Enrollees, about 18 to 90 years old, lived in 24 US areas. The clonotype originates from a man aged 25-45 years who had recovered from COVID-19. Sample: PBMCs or T cells enriched from blood (not recorded which).

The DNA for the CDR3 is TGTGCCAGCCAGGGGCCTGGAAACACCATATATTTT. It specifies CASQGPGNTIYF. The chain couples TRBV19 to TRBJ1-3; D might be TRBD1 (6 bases). The V gene's germline CDR1 is LNHDA and CDR2 SQIVND (reference sequence). The V gene lost 9 bases and the J gene lost 2 bases, with 8 bases spanning the gap. CDR3 length: 12 amino acids.